This TCR beta chain was retrieved from a study of PD-1 blockade in mismatch repair-deficient tumors. Notes on the study in general: After pembrolizumab, tumor-resident clones rose rapidly, then generally contracted before radiologic responses.

Per the germline V gene, CDR1 is LNHDA and CDR2 is SQIVND (reference sequence). Trimming pared 4 bases from V and 5 bases from J, leaving 18 bases between. There are 15 residues in the CDR3. PCR or immunohistochemistry showed mismatch repair deficiency in every enrolled patient. TCRs were sequenced from a few patients responding to pembrolizumab. For this clone: Its target is unknown.

The method was immunoSEQ multiplex PCR; TCRdb's version includes in-frame clones alone and lacks a portion of them. The profile shows about 38,000 clones, 79% of them singletons. The material sequenced was peripheral blood, taken 4 weeks after starting pembrolizumab. The sequence was obtained from an adult with mismatch repair-deficient cancer. This chain connects TRBV19 to TRBJ2-7, with a tentative D call TRBD2 (6 bases). The chain's CDR3 is CASSRRDGGFHEQYF. CDR3 bases: TGTGCCAGTAGTAGGCGGGACGGGGGTTTCCACGAGCAGTACTTC.